Presented here are 14 T cell receptor beta chains from one specimen sequenced in a study of vaccination and CD4 T cells after COVID-19. No antigen is known for these receptors. The treatment was: roughly ten-day PBMC culture with coronavirus spike peptide pools or control peptides (ViraFEST assay). Sequencing of DNA taken from cultured CD4+ T cells relied on the Oncomine TCR Beta short-read assay. One entry per CDR3 protein, called by TCRdb with MiXCR from the PCR reads. In the table there are fewer than 25,000 distinct CDR3 sequences, about half of which are singletons. The sample comprised CD4+ T cells from blood, cultured in vitro. Receptors were obtained from a human donor who had recovered from COVID-19.

This clonotype was seen more than once but under ten times. The V and J genes are TRBV30 and TRBJ1-1, with a tentative D call TRBD1 (6 bases). The V gene's germline CDR1 is GTSNPN and CDR2 SVGIG (reference sequence). Between the trimmed V and J ends, which lost 4 bases and 1 base, there was a span of 10 bases. The CDR3 spans 13 residues. CDR3 sequence: CAWNGQQNTEAFF. CDR3 nucleotides: TGTGCCTGGAATGGACAGCAGAACACTGAAGCTTTCTTT.

The V and J genes are TRBV11-2 and TRBJ2-1, with D unresolved. The germline CDR1 and CDR2 sequences are SGHAT and FQNNGV. V was trimmed by 2 bases and J by 4 bases, leaving 12 bases between them. CDR3 length: 15 residues. As DNA, the CDR3 is TGTGCCAGCAGCTTACAGGTCAGATTTTACAATGAGCAGTTCTTC. It codes for CASSLQVRFYNEQFF.

This chain links TRBV19 with TRBJ2-7; D possibly corresponds to TRBD2 (7 bases). The ends were cut back, 3 bases at V and 3 bases at J, with 15 bases in the middle. CDR1 and CDR2 from the germline V gene are LNHDA and SQIVND (reference sequence). The CDR3 is 15 amino acids. The DNA for the CDR3 is TGTGCCAGTAGTATTAAGCGGGACACCCTCTACGAGCAGTACTTC. It translates to CASSIKRDTLYEQYF.

The chain links TRBV6-2 or TRBV6-3 to TRBJ2-3, with 16 bases matching TRBD2. Unmatched junction bases numbered 7, after V lost 6 bases and J lost 7 bases. The CDR3 sequence is 16 residues long. The germline V gene has CDR1 MNHEY and CDR2 SVGEGT. Here the CDR3 DNA reads TGTGCCAGCAGACAGACGGGACTAGCGGGAGGGAATACGCAGTATTTT. Amino acid sequence: CASRQTGLAGGNTQYF.

V and J are TRBV7-8 and TRBJ1-5; D is possibly TRBD1 (5 bases). V dropped 3 bases and J dropped 5 bases, with 8 bases sitting between them. The CDR3 sequence is 13 residues long. Per germline, CDR1 SGHVS and CDR2 FQNEAQ. CDR3 DNA: TGTGCCAGCAGCTTGGGGGGGGATCAGCCCCAGCATTTT. Its protein is CASSLGGDQPQHF.

The V call is TRBV5-6, the J call TRBJ1-4; the D is unclear. Germline-derived CDR1 and CDR2 are SGHDT and YYEEEE. There are 16 residues in the CDR3. V was trimmed by 0 bases and J by 8 bases, leaving 17 bases between them. The DNA of the CDR3 is TGTGCCAGCAGCTTGGTCCGGGCCGCAACGGGAGAAAAACTGTTTTTT. This codes for CASSLVRAATGEKLFF.

This clonotype has more than one count but fewer than ten. The V call is TRBV6-1, the J call TRBJ1-5, with no clear D. CDR3 length: 16 amino acids. Trimming stripped 4 bases from V and 4 bases from J, with 17 bases between. CDR1 and CDR2 (germline): MNHNS, SASEGT. The CDR3 sequence: CASSGRVGAGNQPQHF. The CDR3 region has the DNA TGTGCCAGCAGTGGGCGTGTAGGCGCCGGAAATCAGCCCCAGCATTTT.

The genes are TRBV5-5 and TRBJ1-1; D gene unclear. This CDR3 comprises 13 residues. The ends were cut back, 5 bases at V and 3 bases at J, with 11 bases in the middle. Per the germline V gene, CDR1 is SGHKS and CDR2 is YYEKEE (reference sequence). In DNA form, the CDR3 reads TGTGCCAGCAGTTGGACGGCTGACACTGAAGCTTTCTTT. Amino acids: CASSWTADTEAFF.

The CDR3 here is CASSRTPLGDQPQHF. Written as DNA, the CDR3 is TGTGCCAGCAGTCGAACTCCTCTTGGGGATCAGCCCCAGCATTTT. This rearrangement joins TRBV6-1 to TRBJ1-5; no clear D gene. CDR3 length equals 15 residues. Between the trimmed V and J ends, which lost 5 bases and 5 bases, there was a span of 16 bases. CDR1 is MNHNS, CDR2 SASEGT, per germline.

This clonotype was counted only a few times. The rearrangement links TRBV7-8 to TRBJ2-1; TRBD2 matches at 10 bases. The trim removed 2 bases at V and 6 bases at J, leaving 7 bases unmatched. The CDR3 sequence is 16 residues long. Germline lookup yields CDR1 SGHVS and CDR2 FQNEAQ. The DNA of the CDR3 is TGTGCCAGCAGCTTAAAGCGGGAGGGCTCGGGCAATGAGCAGTTCTTC. Its translation is CASSLKREGSGNEQFF.

This clonotype turned up a few times. The V call is TRBV24-1, the J call TRBJ1-2; 7 positions agree with TRBD1. Germline CDR1 KGHDR, CDR2 SFDVKD. The CDR3 length is 14 residues. Losses at the gene ends were 4 bases for V and 5 bases for J; bases not matched to a gene: 6. The CDR3 loop is CATSEPGTVYGYTF. DNA of the CDR3: TGTGCCACCAGTGAGCCCGGGACAGTTTATGGCTACACCTTC.

This rearrangement joins TRBV6-2 or TRBV6-3 to TRBJ1-2; TRBD1 aligns across 10 bases. CDR3 length: 15 amino acids. Trimming removed 0 bases from V and 7 bases from J; junction bases left unmatched: 5. Germline CDR1 and CDR2: MNHEY and SVGEGT. The CDR3 reads CASSYSTGGRVGYTF. Here the CDR3 DNA reads TGTGCCAGCAGTTACTCGACAGGGGGCCGGGTTGGCTACACCTTC.

This clonotype was picked up a small number of times. CDR3 bases: TGTGCCAGCAGCTTAGGGTATCAACCAGGCACCGGGGAGCTGTTTTTT. Its translation is CASSLGYQPGTGELFF. The J gene is TRBJ2-2, the V gene TRBV7-2; no definite D call. This CDR3 contains 16 residues. Germline V gene lookup returns CDR1 SGHTA and CDR2 FQGNSA. V was trimmed by 1 base and J by 4 bases, leaving 13 bases between them.

This clonotype was recorded a few times. The chain links TRBV27 to TRBJ2-7; TRBD1 matches at 8 bases. This CDR3 region has 15 residues. Unmatched junction bases numbered 3, after V lost 1 base and J lost 1 base. CDR1 MNHEY and CDR2 SMNVEV come from the germline V gene (reference sequence). This chain's CDR3 is CASSLYTGGSYEQYF. CDR3 DNA sequence: TGTGCCAGCAGTTTATATACAGGGGGGTCCTACGAGCAGTACTTC.